Listed here are 27 T cell receptor beta chains from one sample, sequenced in a study of shared clonotypes between healthy human individuals. Generated by immunoSEQ multiplex PCR, the TCRdb table keeps only in-frame clones and is missing some. The table includes 2,500,000 or so clones, about 90% detected once. Specimen: naive CD4+ T cells from PBMCs. Stated subset: CD45RA+ positively selected. The receptor set was obtained from a man aged 18 to 35 in good health. Some clones in this sample may be carry-over from other donors' samples.

The gene calls are TRBV7-3 and TRBJ2-2; D may be TRBD2 (6 bases). Germline V CDR1 and CDR2: SGHTA, FQGTGA. The CDR3 is 16 amino acids. V gave up 5 bases and J gave up 0 bases, with 13 bases separating them. This chain's CDR3 is CASSVNGGTNTGELFF. CDR3 sequence (DNA): TGTGCCAGCAGCGTAAACGGCGGGACGAACACCGGGGAGCTGTTTTTT.

The J gene is TRBJ2-5, the V gene TRBV2; TRBD1 matches 12 bases. Trimming at V came to 5 bases and at J to 5 bases, leaving 6 bases not matched to a gene. Germline loops: CDR1 SNHLY, CDR2 FYNNEI. The CDR3 is 15 amino acids. The DNA of the CDR3 is TGTGCCAGCAGTAACCGGGACAGGGGGCGGGAGACCCAGTACTTC. The encoded protein is CASSNRDRGRETQYF.

The chain carries TRBV15 and TRBJ2-2, with a possible D match to TRBD1 (5 bases). The CDR3 spans 16 residues. Germline V gives CDR1 LNHNV, CDR2 YYDKDF (reference sequence). Trimming stripped 3 bases from V and 0 bases from J, with 11 bases between. The chain's CDR3 is CATSRDKVANTGELFF. The CDR3 coding sequence is TGTGCCACCAGCAGGGACAAGGTCGCGAACACCGGGGAGCTGTTTTTT.

With regard to this clone: At one end the junction does not follow the germline gene, possibly because of a read error. CDR3 in DNA: TGCGCCAGCAGCCGGGAACCTAGGCGGGACTACGGGCAGTACTTC. Protein sequence: CASSREPRRDYGQYF. The V gene is TRBV4-1, the J gene TRBJ2-7; TRBD2 agrees at 7 bases. The CDR3 runs 15 residues. Germline-derived CDR1 and CDR2 are MGHRA and YSYEKL.

This clone was counted once. The chain combines TRBV5-1 with TRBJ2-5, with 8 positions matching TRBD2. The CDR3 runs 15 residues. J gave up 2 bases and V 0 bases, and 3 bases lay outside the gene matches. Germline V gene lookup returns CDR1 SGHRS and CDR2 YFSETQ. The CDR3 DNA follows: TGCGCCAGCAGCTTGGGACTAGCGATACAAGAGACCCAGTACTTC. Encoded protein: CASSLGLAIQETQYF.

The V and J genes are TRBV7-3 and TRBJ2-3; 12 bases line up with TRBD2. Germline V gene lookup returns CDR1 SGHTA and CDR2 FQGTGA. J was trimmed by 6 bases and V by 5 bases; bases with no gene match: 3. The CDR3 consists of 14 residues. The CDR3 nucleotides are TGTGCCAGCAGCCCCGGGACTAGCGGGGATACGCAGTATTTT. As protein: CASSPGTSGDTQYF.

Concerning this clone: This sample also contains other DNA sequences that code for the same CDR3. V usage is TRBV5-6 and J usage is TRBJ1-1; the D gene is possibly TRBD1 (5 bases). The germline gives CDR1 SGHDT, CDR2 YYEEEE. CDR3 size: 15 residues. V lost 0 bases, J lost 2 bases, and 11 bases lay in between. The CDR3 DNA sequence: TGTGCCAGCAGCTTGGTCGGACACCTAAACACTGAAGCTTTCTTT. Protein: CASSLVGHLNTEAFF.

The rearrangement joins TRBV6-1 to TRBJ1-5; D not resolved. The CDR3 consists of 14 residues. CDR1 is MNHNS, CDR2 SASEGT, per germline. Trimming removed 2 bases from V and 2 bases from J, with 7 bases in between. The CDR3 DNA reads TGTGCCAGCAGTGAATTTGGGGGCAATCAGCCCCAGCATTTT. Translated, it gives CASSEFGGNQPQHF.

V and J are TRBV11-3 and TRBJ2-5; TRBD2 matches 15 bases. This CDR3 comprises 18 residues. Unmatched junction bases numbered 10, after V lost 6 bases and J lost 2 bases. From germline, CDR1 is SGHNT and CDR2 YENEEA. The CDR3 nucleotides are TGTGCCAGCAGGAGCAGGACTAGCGGGAGGGCCGGGCAAGAGACCCAGTACTTC. Amino acid sequence: CASRSRTSGRAGQETQYF.

V and J are TRBV2 and TRBJ2-7, with 8 bases identical to TRBD2. There are 14 residues in the CDR3. V was pared by 5 bases and J by 2 bases, with 5 bases of the junction left unmatched. Germline assignment: CDR1 SNHLY and CDR2 FYNNEI. The CDR3: CASSISGSPYEQYF. The CDR3 bases are TGTGCCAGCAGTATAAGCGGGAGTCCCTACGAGCAGTACTTC.

V gene TRBV30 combines with J gene TRBJ2-3; TRBD2 agrees at 14 bases. CDR1 and CDR2 (germline): GTSNPN, SVGIG (reference sequence). The CDR3 consists of 21 residues. Losses at the gene ends were 5 bases for V and 4 bases for J; bases not matched to a gene: 23. The CDR3 DNA reads as TGTGCCTGGGCCGCATACGCGAAGGGGACTAGCGGGAGAAGTCATGCAGATACGCAGTATTTT. It codes for CAWAAYAKGTSGRSHADTQYF.

The rearrangement uses TRBV15 and TRBJ2-2, with D tentatively TRBD1 (6 bases). This CDR3 contains 15 residues. CDR1 and CDR2 (germline): LNHNV, YYDKDF (reference sequence). Trimming shortened V by 5 bases and J by 0 bases, and 10 bases separated the two germline ends. The CDR3 bases are TGTGCCACCAGCGGCAGGGGAGCGAACACCGGGGAGCTGTTTTTT. Amino acid sequence: CATSGRGANTGELFF.

A word on this clone: The same CDR3 can be traced to other DNA sequences in this sample. This rearrangement joins TRBV18 to TRBJ1-5; TRBD1 might be the D (5 bases). The CDR3 is made up of 15 amino acids. Germline V CDR1 and CDR2: KGHSH, LQKENI. The V end was cut by 0 bases, the J end by 0 bases, with 6 bases between. The CDR3 DNA follows: TGTGCCAGCTCACCACCGGGGACTAGCAATCAGCCCCAGCATTTT. As protein: CASSPPGTSNQPQHF.

The chain is built from TRBV5-1 and TRBJ2-1; 10 bases line up with TRBD2. The CDR3 runs to 15 residues. V lost 0 bases to trimming and J lost 9 bases; unmatched junction nucleotides: 6. Germline-derived CDR1 and CDR2 are SGHRS and YFSETQ. This CDR3 reads CASSLAGLALSEQFF. DNA for the CDR3: TGCGCCAGCAGCTTGGCGGGACTAGCGTTAAGTGAGCAGTTCTTC.

CDR3 DNA: TGTGCCAGCAGCTTCTCGGGCCCTAATCAGCCCCAGCATTTT. Residues: CASSFSGPNQPQHF. The chain combines TRBV7-8 with TRBJ1-5; no firm D call. Germline lookup yields CDR1 SGHVS and CDR2 FQNEAQ. This CDR3 is 14 amino acids long. Trimming removed 3 bases at V and 4 bases at J, with 10 bases between.

DNA of the CDR3: TGTGCCAGCAGCCCCCGCGCTAGTTCACGGGTCAATGAGCAGTTCTTC. Translation gives CASSPRASSRVNEQFF. V gene TRBV7-2 combines with J gene TRBJ2-1; D is unclear. The CDR3 is 16 residues long. V lost 5 bases and J 6 bases, leaving 20 bases between the germline ends. The V gene's germline CDR1 is SGHTA and CDR2 FQGNSA. Supplemented by reference TRBV7-2 and TRBJ2-1, the full variable domain reads GAGVSQSPSNKVTEKGKDVELRCDPISGHTALYWYRQSLGQGLEFLIYFQGNSAPDKSGLPSDRFSAERTGGSVSTLTIQRTQQEDSAVYLCASSPRASSRVNEQFFGPGTRLTVL.

Worth noting for this clone: Sequence at one end of the junction differs from germline and may be a read error. The V call is TRBV28, the J call TRBJ2-7; the D is unclear. CDR3 length equals 11 residues. Germline V gene lookup returns CDR1 MDHEN and CDR2 SYDVKM. The CDR3 here is CASSYRALTHF. The CDR3 DNA reads as TGTGCCAGCAGTTACCGCGCCCTTACCCACTTC. Filled out from reference TRBV28 and TRBJ2-7, the complete variable domain reads DVKVTQSSRYLVKRTGEKVFLECVQDMDHENMFWYRQDPGLGLRLIYFSYDVKMKEKGDIPEGYSVSREKKERFSLILESASTNQTSMYLCASSYRALTHFGPGTRLTVT.

This sequence joins TRBV30 and TRBJ1-3; TRBD1 matches at 8 bases. After removal of 5 bases from V and 0 bases from J, the junction contained 9 bases not matched to a gene. The CDR3 runs 16 residues. Germline-derived CDR1 and CDR2 are GTSNPN and SVGIG (reference sequence). The CDR3 region has the DNA TGTGCCTGGGGACAGGGCGCTCTAGGCTCTGGAAACACCATATATTTT. Protein sequence: CAWGQGALGSGNTIYF.

To note about this clone: The limits of the CDR3 on the DNA are not certain, so only TCRdb's listed CDR3 is given. The rearrangement joins TRBV21-1 to TRBJ2-7; the table's D call TRBD2 went unverified against the DNA. TRBV21-1 is recorded as a pseudogene. Ends included, the CDR3 has 19 residues. The chain's CDR3 is CASSAREVARGTKGYEQYF.

The rearrangement uses TRBV19 and TRBJ2-7; the D gene is possibly TRBD1 (6 bases). The germline V and J ends were trimmed by 3 bases and 4 bases, with 16 bases remaining between them. CDR1 is LNHDA, CDR2 SQIVND, per germline (reference sequence). The CDR3 runs to 15 residues. In DNA form, the CDR3 reads TGTGCCAGTAGTATCGGCCCCCTAGGGGGTTACGAGCAGTACTTC. Translating gives CASSIGPLGGYEQYF.

This clone was seen once. The CDR3 loop reads CASSVAGQGGEKLFF. In nucleotides, the CDR3 is TGCGCCAGCAGCGTAGCGGGACAGGGGGGAGAAAAACTGTTTTTT. The J gene is TRBJ1-4, the V gene TRBV5-1, with 11 bases lining up with TRBD1. Trimming took 4 bases from V and 8 from J; bases not matched to a gene: 7. CDR1 SGHRS and CDR2 YFSETQ come from the germline V gene. This CDR3 comprises 15 residues.

The chain is built from TRBV28 and TRBJ1-4; D gene ambiguous. Trimming took off 5 bases at V and 3 bases at J, with 10 bases between the two ends. Germline lookup yields CDR1 MDHEN and CDR2 SYDVKM. This CDR3 has 14 amino acids. The chain's CDR3 is CASSETASNEKLFF. Here the CDR3 DNA reads TGTGCCAGCAGTGAAACGGCCTCTAATGAAAAACTGTTTTTT.

The chain couples TRBV18 to TRBJ2-7; unclear D gene. The CDR3 runs 17 residues. V was shortened by 4 bases and J by 2 bases, with 21 bases between the two germline ends. Germline V gene lookup returns CDR1 KGHSH and CDR2 LQKENI. CDR3 loop: CASSQGARPASPYEQYF. The CDR3 bases are TGTGCCAGCTCACAAGGCGCGAGGCCCGCGTCCCCCTACGAGCAGTACTTC.

V usage is TRBV28 and J usage is TRBJ2-1, with TRBD2 matching 8 bases. V dropped 4 bases and J dropped 5; count of bases not matched to a gene: 7. The length of the CDR3 is 15 residues. CDR1 is MDHEN and CDR2 is SYDVKM in the germline V gene. In DNA form, the CDR3 reads TGTGCCAGCAGTTCAACCGGGAGGGCCCACAATGAGCAGTTCTTC. It is translated as CASSSTGRAHNEQFF.

This clone was seen once. The chain links TRBV2 to TRBJ2-3; 12 bases match TRBD2. CDR3 size: 16 residues. From germline, CDR1 is SNHLY and CDR2 FYNNEI. The CDR3 sequence is CASQGLAGSSTDTQYF. The CDR3 nucleotides read TGTGCTTCGCAGGGACTAGCGGGTTCTAGCACAGATACGCAGTATTTT.

The rearrangement links TRBV30 to TRBJ2-1; TRBD2 matches 14 bases. The CDR3 is made up of 17 amino acids. J gave up 8 bases and V 0 bases, and 9 bases lay outside the gene matches. Germline V gene sequence: CDR1 GTSNPN, CDR2 SVGIG (reference sequence). Written as DNA, the CDR3 is TGTGCCTGGAGTGTCGGGTGGACTAGCGGGAGGCTGGATGAGCAGTTCTTC. This codes for CAWSVGWTSGRLDEQFF.

This clone showed up just once. The chain recombines TRBV2 with TRBJ2-3; perhaps TRBD1 as D (5 bases). The CDR3 loop spans 15 amino acids. Germline V gene sequence: CDR1 SNHLY, CDR2 FYNNEI. Trimming stripped 5 bases from V and 4 bases from J, with 16 bases between. The CDR3 DNA is TGTGCCAGCAGTTTGGACACATACGCCGCAGATACGCAGTATTTT. Protein sequence: CASSLDTYAADTQYF.